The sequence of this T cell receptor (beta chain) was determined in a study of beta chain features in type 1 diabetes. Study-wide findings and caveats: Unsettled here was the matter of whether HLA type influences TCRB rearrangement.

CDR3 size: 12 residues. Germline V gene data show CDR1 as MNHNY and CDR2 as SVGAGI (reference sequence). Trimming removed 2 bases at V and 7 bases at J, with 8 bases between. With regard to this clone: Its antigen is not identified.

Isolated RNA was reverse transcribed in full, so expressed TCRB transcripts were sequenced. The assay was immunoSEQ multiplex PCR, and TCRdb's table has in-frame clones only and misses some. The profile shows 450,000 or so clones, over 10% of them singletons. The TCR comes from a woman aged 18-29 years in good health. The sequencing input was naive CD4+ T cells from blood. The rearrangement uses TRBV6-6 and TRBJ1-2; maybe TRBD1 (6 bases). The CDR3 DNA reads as TGTGCCAGCAGTTACACAGGGTCTGGCTACACCTTC. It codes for CASSYTGSGYTF.